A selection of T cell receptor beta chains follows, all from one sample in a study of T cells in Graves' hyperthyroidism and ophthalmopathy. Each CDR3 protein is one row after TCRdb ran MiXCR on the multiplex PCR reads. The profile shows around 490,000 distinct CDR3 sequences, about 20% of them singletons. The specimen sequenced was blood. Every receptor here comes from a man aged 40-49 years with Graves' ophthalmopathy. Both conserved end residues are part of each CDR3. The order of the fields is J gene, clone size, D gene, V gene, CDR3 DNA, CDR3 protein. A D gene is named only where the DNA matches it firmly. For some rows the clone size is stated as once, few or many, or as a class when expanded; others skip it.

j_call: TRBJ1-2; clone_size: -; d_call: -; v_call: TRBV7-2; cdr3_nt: TGTGCCAGCAGCCCCAGGACAGTTCGTAACTATGGCTACACCTTC; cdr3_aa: CASSPRTVRNYGYTF
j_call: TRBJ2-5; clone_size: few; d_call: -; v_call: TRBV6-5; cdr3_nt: TGTGCCAGCAGTTACGTACGCACTTCATTCCAAGAGACCCAGTACTTC; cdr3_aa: CASSYVRTSFQETQYF
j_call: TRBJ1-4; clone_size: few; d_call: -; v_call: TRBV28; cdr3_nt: TGTGCCAGCGCCCTGCAGGAAAAACTGTTTTTT; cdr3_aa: CASALQEKLFF
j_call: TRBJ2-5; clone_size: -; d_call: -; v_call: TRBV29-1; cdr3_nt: TGCAACGTGCCAACAGGGGGAGGGGAGACCCAGTACTTC; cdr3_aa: CNVPTGGGETQYF
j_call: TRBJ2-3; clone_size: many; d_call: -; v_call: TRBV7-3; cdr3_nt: TGTGCCAGCAGCCCGGTGAGGGGTACAGATACGCAGTATTTT; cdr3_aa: CASSPVRGTDTQYF
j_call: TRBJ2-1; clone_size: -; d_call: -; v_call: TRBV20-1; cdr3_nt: TGCAGTGCTAGAGGGATGGGGTGGGAGCAGTTCTTC; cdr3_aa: CSARGMGWEQFF
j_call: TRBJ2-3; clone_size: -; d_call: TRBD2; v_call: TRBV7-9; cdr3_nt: TGTGCCAGCAGCCAGGGACTAGCGGGAGGTACCACAGATACGCAGTATTTT; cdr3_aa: CASSQGLAGGTTDTQYF
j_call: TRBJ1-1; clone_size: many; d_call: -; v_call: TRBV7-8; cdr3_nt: TGTGCCAGCAGCCTATTCGATGAGAACACTGAAGCTTTCTTT; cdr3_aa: CASSLFDENTEAFF
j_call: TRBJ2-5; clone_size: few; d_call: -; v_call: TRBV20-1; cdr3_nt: TGCAGTGCTATCGGAGAGACCCAGTACTTC; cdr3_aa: CSAIGETQYF
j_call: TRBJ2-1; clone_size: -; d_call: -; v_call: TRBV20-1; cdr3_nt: TGCAGTGCGGAACGCGGGGCTGAGCAGTTCTTC; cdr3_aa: CSAERGAEQFF
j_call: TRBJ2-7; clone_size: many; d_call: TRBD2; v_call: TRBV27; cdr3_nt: TGTGCCAGCAGTCCCGGACTAGCCTACGAGCAGTACTTC; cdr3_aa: CASSPGLAYEQYF
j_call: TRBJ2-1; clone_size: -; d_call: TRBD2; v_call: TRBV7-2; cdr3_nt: TGTGCCAGCAGCGGAGAGGGGACTAGCGGCTACAATGAGCAGTTCTTC; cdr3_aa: CASSGEGTSGYNEQFF
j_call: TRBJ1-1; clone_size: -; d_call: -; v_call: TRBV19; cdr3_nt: TGTGCCAGTAGTTTCAGGGGACCGGACACTGAAGCTTTCTTT; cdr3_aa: CASSFRGPDTEAFF
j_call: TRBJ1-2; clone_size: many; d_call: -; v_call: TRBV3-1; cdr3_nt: TGTGCCAGCAGCCGGAGGGGTCAGAACTATGGCTACACCTTC; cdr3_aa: CASSRRGQNYGYTF
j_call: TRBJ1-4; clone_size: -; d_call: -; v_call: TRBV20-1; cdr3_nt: TGCAGTGCTAGAGATCAGGGAGTTAGTAATGAAAAACTGTTTTTT; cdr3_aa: CSARDQGVSNEKLFF
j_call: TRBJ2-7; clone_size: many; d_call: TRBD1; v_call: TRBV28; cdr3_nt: TGTGCCAGCAGTTTACAAGGCAGGCAGGGGGCCTACGAGCAGTACTTC; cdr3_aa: CASSLQGRQGAYEQYF
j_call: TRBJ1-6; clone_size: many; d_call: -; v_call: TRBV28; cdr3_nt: TGTGCCAGCAGTTCCGGGACACCTAATTCACCCCTCCACTTT; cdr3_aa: CASSSGTPNSPLHF
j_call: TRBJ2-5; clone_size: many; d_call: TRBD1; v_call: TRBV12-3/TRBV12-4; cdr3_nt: TGTGCCAGTGGGGTCAGGGGGCGAGGGGAGACCCAGTACTTC; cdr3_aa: CASGVRGRGETQYF
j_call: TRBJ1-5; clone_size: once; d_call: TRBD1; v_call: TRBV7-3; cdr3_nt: TGTGCCAGCAGCCAAGGGGACAGGACCGATCAGCCCCAGCATTTT; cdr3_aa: CASSQGDRTDQPQHF
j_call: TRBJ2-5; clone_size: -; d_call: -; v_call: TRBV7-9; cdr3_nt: TGTGCCAGCAGCTTACCTGGGGTGGGGGAGACCCAGTACTTC; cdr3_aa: CASSLPGVGETQYF
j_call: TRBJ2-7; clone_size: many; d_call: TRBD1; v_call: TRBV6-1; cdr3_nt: TGTGCCAGCAGAGACCTCCGACAGGGAGTCTCCTACGAGCAGTACTTC; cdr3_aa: CASRDLRQGVSYEQYF
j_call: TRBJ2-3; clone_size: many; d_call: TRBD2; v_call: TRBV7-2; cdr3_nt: TGTGCCAGCAGCTTAGGTAGCGGACTAGGGGCAGATACGCAGTATTTT; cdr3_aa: CASSLGSGLGADTQYF
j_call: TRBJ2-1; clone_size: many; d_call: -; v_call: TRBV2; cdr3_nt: TGTGCCAGCGATATAGGTCCTTACAATGAGCAGTTCTTC; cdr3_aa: CASDIGPYNEQFF
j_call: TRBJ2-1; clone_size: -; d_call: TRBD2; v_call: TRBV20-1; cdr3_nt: TGCAGTGCTAGAGAGGGAACTAGCGGGCCATACAATGAGCAGTTCTTC; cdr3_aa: CSAREGTSGPYNEQFF
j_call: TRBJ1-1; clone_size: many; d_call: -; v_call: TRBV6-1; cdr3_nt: TGTGCCAGCAGTTGGGGACCGAACACTGAAGCTTTCTTT; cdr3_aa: CASSWGPNTEAFF
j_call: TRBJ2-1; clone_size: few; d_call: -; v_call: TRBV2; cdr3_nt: TGTGCCAGCAGTATACAGGGTGAGCAGTTCTTC; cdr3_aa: CASSIQGEQFF
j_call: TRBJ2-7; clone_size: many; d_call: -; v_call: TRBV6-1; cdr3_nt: TGTGCCAGCGGGGACCGACCGGGGAATTACGAGCAGTACTTC; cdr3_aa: CASGDRPGNYEQYF
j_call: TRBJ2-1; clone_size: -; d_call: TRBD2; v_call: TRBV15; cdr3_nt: TGTGCCACCAGCAGAGTCCCCTTGTTAGCGGGGGGGTCCCTTGAGCAGTTCTTC; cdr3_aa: CATSRVPLLAGGSLEQFF
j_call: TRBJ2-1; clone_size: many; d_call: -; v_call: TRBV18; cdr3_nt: TGTGCCAGCTCACCAGTCGGGCAGCGAACGGCCACTGAGCAGTTCTTC; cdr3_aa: CASSPVGQRTATEQFF
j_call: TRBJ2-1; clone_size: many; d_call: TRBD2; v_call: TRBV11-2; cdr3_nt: TGTGCCAGCAGCTCACCGGGACTAGCGTGGGATGAGCAATTCTTC; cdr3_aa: CASSSPGLAWDEQFF
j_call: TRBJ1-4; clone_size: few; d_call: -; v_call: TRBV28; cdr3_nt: TGTGCCAGCAGTTGGGCGGGTGTTACTAATGAAAAACTGTTTTTT; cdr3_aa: CASSWAGVTNEKLFF
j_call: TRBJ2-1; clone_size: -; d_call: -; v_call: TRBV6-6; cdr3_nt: TGTGCCAGCAGTTACTCGTTGCGGAATGAGCAGTTCTTC; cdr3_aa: CASSYSLRNEQFF
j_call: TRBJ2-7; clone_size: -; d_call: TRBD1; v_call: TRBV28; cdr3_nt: TGTGCCAGCTCACCCTGGGACGACAGGGGGCCCTCCTACGAGCAGTACTTC; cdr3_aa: CASSPWDDRGPSYEQYF
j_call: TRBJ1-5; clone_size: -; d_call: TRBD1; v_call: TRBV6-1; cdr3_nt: TGTGCCAGCAGTAAAGGGACAGCTAGCAATCAGCCCCAGCATTTT; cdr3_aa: CASSKGTASNQPQHF
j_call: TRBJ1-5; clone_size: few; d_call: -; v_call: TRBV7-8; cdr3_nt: TGTGCCAGCAGCTTAGACCAGGGGAGAAACCAGCCCCAGCATTTT; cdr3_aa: CASSLDQGRNQPQHF
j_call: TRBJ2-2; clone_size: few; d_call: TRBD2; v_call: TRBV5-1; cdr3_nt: TGCGCCAGCAGCTTGGAGGGACTAGCGGGATCGAACACCGGGGAGCTGTTTTTT; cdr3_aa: CASSLEGLAGSNTGELFF
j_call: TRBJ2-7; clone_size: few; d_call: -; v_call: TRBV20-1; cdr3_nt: TGCAGTGCTTCCGGGACTTCCTACGAGCAGTACTTC; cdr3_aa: CSASGTSYEQYF
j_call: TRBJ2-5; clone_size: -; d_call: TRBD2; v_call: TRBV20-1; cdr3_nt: TGCAGTGCAAAAGAGCCTCAGCGGGGGGTGGAGACCCAGTACTTC; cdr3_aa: CSAKEPQRGVETQYF
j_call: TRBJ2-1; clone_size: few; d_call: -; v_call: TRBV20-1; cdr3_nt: TGCAGTGCCATTCCCCTTAACTATGAGCAGTTCTTC; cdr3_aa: CSAIPLNYEQFF
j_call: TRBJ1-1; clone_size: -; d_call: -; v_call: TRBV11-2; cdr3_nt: TGTGCCAGCAGCTTCCTGACAGGGAACACTGAAGCTTTCTTT; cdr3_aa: CASSFLTGNTEAFF
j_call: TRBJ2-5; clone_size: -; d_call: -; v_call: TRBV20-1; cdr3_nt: TGCAGTGCTAGAGAAAGAGGGGGGAGAGGGTTATACTTC; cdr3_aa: CSARERGGRGLYF
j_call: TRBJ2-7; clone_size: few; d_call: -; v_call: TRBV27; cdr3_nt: TGTGCCAGCAGTTCGCGGGCTGCGGGCCTGGTCTACGAGCAGTACTTC; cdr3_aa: CASSSRAAGLVYEQYF
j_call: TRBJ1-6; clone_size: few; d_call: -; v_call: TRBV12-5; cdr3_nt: TGTGCTAGTGGTTTGGACCCTAGTCGGGATTCACCCCTCCACTTT; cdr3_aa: CASGLDPSRDSPLHF
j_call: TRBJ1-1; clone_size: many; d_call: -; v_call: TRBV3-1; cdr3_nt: TGTGCCAGCAGCCAAGATTCCAGGTGGTGGACTGAAGCTTTCTTT; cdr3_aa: CASSQDSRWWTEAFF
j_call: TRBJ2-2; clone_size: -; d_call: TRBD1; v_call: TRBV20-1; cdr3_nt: TGCAGTGCTAGCATTTCGGTGTTTAGGGACAGGCTTGTTCCATCGAACACCGGGGAGCTGTTTTTT; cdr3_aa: CSASISVFRDRLVPSNTGELFF
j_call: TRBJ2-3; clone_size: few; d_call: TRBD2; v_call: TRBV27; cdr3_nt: TGTGCCAGCAGTCCCGGATGGGGAACAAATCTAGCGGGAGGGCCCACAGCTACGCAGTATTTT; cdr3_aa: CASSPGWGTNLAGGPTATQYF
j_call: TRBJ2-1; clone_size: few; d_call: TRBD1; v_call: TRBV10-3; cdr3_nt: TGTGCCGTTACAGGGGTTTTAGGGAATGAGCAGTTCTTC; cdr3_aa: CAVTGVLGNEQFF
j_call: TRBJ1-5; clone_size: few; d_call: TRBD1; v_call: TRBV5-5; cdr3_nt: TGTGCCAGCAGCTTGGATGGGGGGGCAGGGGGAGTGTGGCAGCCCCAGCATTTT; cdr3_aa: CASSLDGGAGGVWQPQHF
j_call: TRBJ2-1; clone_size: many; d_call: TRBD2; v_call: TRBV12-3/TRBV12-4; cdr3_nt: TGTGCCAGCAGTTTACGAGCGGGAGACTACAATGAGCAGTTCTTC; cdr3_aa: CASSLRAGDYNEQFF
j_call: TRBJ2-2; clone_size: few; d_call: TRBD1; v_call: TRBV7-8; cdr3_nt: TGTGCCAGCAGCTCCGGACAGGGGGCGCGAAGGGAGCTGTTTTTT; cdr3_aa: CASSSGQGARRELFF
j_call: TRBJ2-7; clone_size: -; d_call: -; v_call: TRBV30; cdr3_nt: TGTGCCTGGAACGGCCCTTCCTACGAGCAGTACTTC; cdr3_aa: CAWNGPSYEQYF
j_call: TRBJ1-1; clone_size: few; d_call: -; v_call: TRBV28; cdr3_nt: TGTGCCAGCAGCTCCCCCGACCTACTTGAAGCTTTCTTT; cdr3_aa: CASSSPDLLEAFF
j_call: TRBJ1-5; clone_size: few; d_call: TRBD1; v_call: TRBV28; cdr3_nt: TGTGCCAGCAGTCCCGACAGGGGGCACGAGGCTCAGCCCCAGCATTTT; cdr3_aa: CASSPDRGHEAQPQHF